What follows is one T cell receptor beta chain and its context. Its antigen is as yet unknown. This entry is derived from a study of long-term antiretroviral therapy in people with HIV. About the research overall: Of all samples, the earliest predate the 2015 immediate-ART recommendation by about a decade. Study-level points and caveats: Pre-ART expanded TRB clones stayed dominant throughout, though often decreasing after ART. HIV repertoires covered narrower CDR3 length ranges than controls did.

The run of the v3.0 immunoSEQ assay was at survey level. Sequencing was directed toward 40,000-50,000 T-cell genomes in each sample. Repertoires were generated with immunoSEQ multiplex PCR, while TCRdb's copy carries only in-frame clones and drops some. Counted here are around 21,000 clones, 81% occurring once; the ten biggest clones make up 12%. This receptor was obtained from a man between 35 and 55 years old with HIV. The sample consisted of unsorted PBMCs, taken 0.1 years before starting antiretroviral therapy.

The CDR3 DNA follows: TGTGCCAGCAGCCCTAGGGAGGGCGAGCAGTTCTTC. It translates to CASSPREGEQFF. The chain uses TRBV7-3 and TRBJ2-1; 7 nucleotides line up with TRBD2. J gave up 10 bases and V 5 bases, and 5 bases lay outside the gene matches. The CDR3 is 12 residues long. Germline V lookup: CDR1 SGHTA, CDR2 FQGTGA. Full variable domain (remainder filled in from reference TRBV7-3 and TRBJ2-1): GAGVSQTPSNKVTEKGKYVELRCDPISGHTALYWYRQSLGQGPEFLIYFQGTGAADDSGLPNDRFFAVRPEGSVSTLKIQRTERGDSAVYLCASSPREGEQFFGPGTRLTVL.